One TCR beta chain is described in this entry. Antigen specificity is unknown. TCRdb independently ran MiXCR on the reads; one entry per CDR3 protein. This sample has roughly 800,000 distinct CDR3 sequences, with approximately 32% found just once. The sample originates from a study of T cell repertoires in cytomegalovirus infection. Study context: The public TCR beta signatures pointed to both CMV infection and matching HLA type. General study findings and limits: CMV-specific HLA-C-restricted TCR beta clonotypes dominated the ex vivo response. Based on cumulative public TCR beta family frequency, carriers of CMV plus the relevant HLA were identified.

In germline, CDR1 is SGHRS, CDR2 YFSETQ. CDR3 length: 13 amino acids. V was pared by 1 base and J by 8 bases, with 10 bases between. The specimen comprised cultured CD8+ T cells from PBMCs, sampled from culture after CMV antigen stimulation. The rearrangement joins TRBV5-1 to TRBJ2-1; D is undetermined. The origin of this receptor is a human donor in good health (CMV status not recorded). Some clones in this sample may be carry-over from other donors' samples. CDR3 sequence: CASSLSYIDEQFF. The CDR3 DNA follows: TGCGCCAGCAGCTTGTCCTATATAGATGAGCAGTTCTTC. The full variable domain, completed using reference TRBV5-1 and TRBJ2-1, is KAGVTQTPRYLIKTRGQQVTLSCSPISGHRSVSWYQQTPGQGLQFLFEYFSETQRNKGNFPGRFSGRQFSNSRSEMNVSTLELGDSALYLCASSLSYIDEQFFGPGTRLTVL.